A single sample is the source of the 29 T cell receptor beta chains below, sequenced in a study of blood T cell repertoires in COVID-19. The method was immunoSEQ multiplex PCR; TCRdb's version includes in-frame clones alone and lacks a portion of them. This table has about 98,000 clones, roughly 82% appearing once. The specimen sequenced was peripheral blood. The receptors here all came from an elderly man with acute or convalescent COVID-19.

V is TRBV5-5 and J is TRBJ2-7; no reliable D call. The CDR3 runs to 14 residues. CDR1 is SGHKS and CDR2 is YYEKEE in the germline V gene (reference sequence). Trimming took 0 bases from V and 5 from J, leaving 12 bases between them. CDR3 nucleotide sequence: TGTGCCAGCAGCTTGGCTTTACTGGGCCACGAGCAGTACTTC. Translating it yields CASSLALLGHEQYF.

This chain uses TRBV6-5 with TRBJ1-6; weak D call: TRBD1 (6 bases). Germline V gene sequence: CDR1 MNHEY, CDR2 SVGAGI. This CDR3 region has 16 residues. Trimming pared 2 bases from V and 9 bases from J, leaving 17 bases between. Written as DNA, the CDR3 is TGTGCCAGCAGTTACGGGGCGACAGGATATGGTTCACCCCTCCACTTT. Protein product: CASSYGATGYGSPLHF.

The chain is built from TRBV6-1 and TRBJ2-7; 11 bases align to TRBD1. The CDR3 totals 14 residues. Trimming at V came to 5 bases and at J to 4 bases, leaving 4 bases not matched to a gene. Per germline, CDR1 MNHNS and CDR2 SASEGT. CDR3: CASSTGTGGYEQYF. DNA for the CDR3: TGTGCCAGCAGTACCGGGACAGGGGGATACGAGCAGTACTTC.

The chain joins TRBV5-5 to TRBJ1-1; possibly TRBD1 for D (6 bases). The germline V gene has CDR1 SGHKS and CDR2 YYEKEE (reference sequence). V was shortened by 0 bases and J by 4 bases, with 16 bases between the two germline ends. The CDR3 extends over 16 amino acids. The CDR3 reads CASSLAPRGGGTEAFF. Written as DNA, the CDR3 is TGTGCCAGCAGCTTGGCCCCCAGGGGAGGGGGCACTGAAGCTTTCTTT.

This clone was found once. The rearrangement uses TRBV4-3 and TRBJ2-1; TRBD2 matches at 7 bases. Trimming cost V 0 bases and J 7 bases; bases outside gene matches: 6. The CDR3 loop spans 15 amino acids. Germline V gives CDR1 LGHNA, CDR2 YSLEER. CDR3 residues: CASSQDRRLANEQFF. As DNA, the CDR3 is TGCGCCAGCAGCCAAGATCGGAGACTAGCTAATGAGCAGTTCTTC.

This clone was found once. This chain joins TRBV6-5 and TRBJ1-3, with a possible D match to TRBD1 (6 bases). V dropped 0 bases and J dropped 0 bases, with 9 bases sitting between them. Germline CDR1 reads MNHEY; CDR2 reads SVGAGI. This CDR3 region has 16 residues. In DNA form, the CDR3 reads TGTGCCAGCAGTTACTCCAGGGACAACTCTGGAAACACCATATATTTT. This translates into CASSYSRDNSGNTIYF.

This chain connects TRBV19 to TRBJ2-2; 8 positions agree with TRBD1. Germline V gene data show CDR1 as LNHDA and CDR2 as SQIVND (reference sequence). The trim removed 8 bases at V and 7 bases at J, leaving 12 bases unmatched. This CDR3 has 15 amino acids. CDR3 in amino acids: CASAGQATLGGELFF. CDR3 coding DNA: TGTGCCAGTGCGGGACAGGCAACCTTGGGCGGGGAGCTGTTTTTT.

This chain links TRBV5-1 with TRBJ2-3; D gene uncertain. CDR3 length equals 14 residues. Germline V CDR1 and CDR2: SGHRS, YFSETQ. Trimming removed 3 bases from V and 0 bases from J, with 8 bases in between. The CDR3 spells CASSSATSTDTQYF. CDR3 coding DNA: TGCGCCAGCAGCTCCGCTACTAGCACAGATACGCAGTATTTT.

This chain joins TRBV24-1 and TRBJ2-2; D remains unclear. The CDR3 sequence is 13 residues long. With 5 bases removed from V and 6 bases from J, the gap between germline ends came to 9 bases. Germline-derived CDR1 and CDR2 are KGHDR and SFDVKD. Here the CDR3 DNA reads TGTGCCACCAGTGGCCGACTCGCCGGGGAGCTGTTTTTT. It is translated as CATSGRLAGELFF.

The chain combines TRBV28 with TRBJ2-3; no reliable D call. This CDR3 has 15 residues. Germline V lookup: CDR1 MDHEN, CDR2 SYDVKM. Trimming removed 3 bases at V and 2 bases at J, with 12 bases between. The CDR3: CASSLGSWVTDTQYF. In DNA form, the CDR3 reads TGTGCCAGCAGTTTGGGCTCATGGGTCACAGATACGCAGTATTTT.

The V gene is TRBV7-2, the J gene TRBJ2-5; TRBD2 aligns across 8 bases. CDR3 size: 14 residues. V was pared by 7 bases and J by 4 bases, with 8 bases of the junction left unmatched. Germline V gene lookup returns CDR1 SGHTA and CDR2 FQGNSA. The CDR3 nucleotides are TGTGCCAGCACTCCGGGGGGGTCCCCAGAGACCCAGTACTTC. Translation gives CASTPGGSPETQYF.

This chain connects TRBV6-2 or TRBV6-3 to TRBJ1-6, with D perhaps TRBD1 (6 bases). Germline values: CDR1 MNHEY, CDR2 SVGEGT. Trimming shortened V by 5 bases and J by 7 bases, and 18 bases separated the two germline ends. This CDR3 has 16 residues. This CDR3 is CASSPSRGRSNSPLHF. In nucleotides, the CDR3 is TGTGCCAGCAGTCCATCGCGGGGGCGTTCCAATTCACCCCTCCACTTT.

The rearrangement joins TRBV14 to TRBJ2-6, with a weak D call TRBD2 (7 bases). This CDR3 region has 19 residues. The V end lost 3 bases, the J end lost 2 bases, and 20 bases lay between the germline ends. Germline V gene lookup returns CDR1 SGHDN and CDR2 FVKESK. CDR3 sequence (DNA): TGTGCCAGCAGCCATGAAATACAGGGAGGGCTTACTGGGGCCAACGTCCTGACTTTC. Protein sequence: CASSHEIQGGLTGANVLTF.

This CDR3 reads CATSRGHRGAYEQYF. DNA of the CDR3: TGTGCCACCAGCAGAGGGCACAGGGGTGCCTACGAGCAGTACTTC. The gene calls are TRBV15 and TRBJ2-7; TRBD1 aligns across 7 bases. V lost 1 base to trimming and J lost 2 bases; unmatched junction nucleotides: 5. The CDR3 extends over 15 amino acids. Germline CDR1 reads LNHNV; CDR2 reads YYDKDF (reference sequence).

CDR3 sequence reads: CASSYRPDRGPRKLFF. The CDR3 DNA is TGTGCCAGCAGTTACCGGCCAGACAGGGGCCCTAGAAAACTGTTTTTT. This sequence joins TRBV6-5 and TRBJ1-4; 8 bases line up with TRBD1. This CDR3 is 16 amino acids long. CDR1 is MNHEY, CDR2 SVGAGI, per germline. With 2 bases clipped from V and 10 bases from J, the junction kept 12 bases outside the gene matches.

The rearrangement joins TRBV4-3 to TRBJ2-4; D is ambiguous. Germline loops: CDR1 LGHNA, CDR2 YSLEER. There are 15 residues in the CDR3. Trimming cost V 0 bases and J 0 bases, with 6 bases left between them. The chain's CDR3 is CASSQDYLAKNIQYF. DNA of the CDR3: TGCGCCAGCAGCCAAGACTACCTAGCCAAAAACATTCAGTACTTC.

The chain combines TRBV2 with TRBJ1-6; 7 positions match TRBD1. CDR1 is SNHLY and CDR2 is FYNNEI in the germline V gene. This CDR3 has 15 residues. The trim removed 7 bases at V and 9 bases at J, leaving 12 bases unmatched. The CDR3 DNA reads TGTGCCAGCAAGGGAGGCAGGGGGGACGGTTCACCCCTCCACTTT. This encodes CASKGGRGDGSPLHF.

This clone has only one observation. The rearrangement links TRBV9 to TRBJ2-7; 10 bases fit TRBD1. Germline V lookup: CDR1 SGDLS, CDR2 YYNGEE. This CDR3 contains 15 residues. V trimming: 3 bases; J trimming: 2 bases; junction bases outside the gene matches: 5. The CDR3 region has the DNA TGTGCCAGCAGCGCGAGGGACAGGGGACCCTACGAGCAGTACTTC. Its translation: CASSARDRGPYEQYF.

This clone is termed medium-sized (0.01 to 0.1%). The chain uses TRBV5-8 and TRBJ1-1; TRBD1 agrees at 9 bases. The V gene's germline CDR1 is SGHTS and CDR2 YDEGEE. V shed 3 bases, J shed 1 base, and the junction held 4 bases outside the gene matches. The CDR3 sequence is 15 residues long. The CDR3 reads CASSWTGAANTEAFF. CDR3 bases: TGTGCCAGCAGCTGGACAGGGGCTGCGAACACTGAAGCTTTCTTT.

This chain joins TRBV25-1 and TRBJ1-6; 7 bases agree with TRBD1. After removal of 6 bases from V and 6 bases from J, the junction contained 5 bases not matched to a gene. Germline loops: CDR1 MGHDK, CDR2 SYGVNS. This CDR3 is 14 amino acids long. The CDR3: CASSDDRANSPLHF. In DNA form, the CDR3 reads TGTGCCAGCAGCGATGACAGGGCTAATTCACCCCTCCACTTT.

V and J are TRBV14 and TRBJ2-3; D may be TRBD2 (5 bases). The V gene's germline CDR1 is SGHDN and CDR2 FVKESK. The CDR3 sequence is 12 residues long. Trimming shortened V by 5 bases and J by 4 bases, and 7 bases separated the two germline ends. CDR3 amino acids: CASSAEADTQYF. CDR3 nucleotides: TGTGCCAGCAGCGCGGAGGCAGATACGCAGTATTTT.

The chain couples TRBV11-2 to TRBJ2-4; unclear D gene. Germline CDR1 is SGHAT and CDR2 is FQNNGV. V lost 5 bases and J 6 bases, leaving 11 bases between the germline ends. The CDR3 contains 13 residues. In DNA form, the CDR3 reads TGTGCCAGCAGCCCCGCCGGTGGAAACATTCAGTACTTC. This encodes CASSPAGGNIQYF.

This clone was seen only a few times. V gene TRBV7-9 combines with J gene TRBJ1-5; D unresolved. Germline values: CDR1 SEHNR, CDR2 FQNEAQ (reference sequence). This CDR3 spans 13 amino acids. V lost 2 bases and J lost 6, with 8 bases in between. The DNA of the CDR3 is TGTGCCAGCAGCTTAACTAGCGGTCAGCCCCAGCATTTT. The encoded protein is CASSLTSGQPQHF.

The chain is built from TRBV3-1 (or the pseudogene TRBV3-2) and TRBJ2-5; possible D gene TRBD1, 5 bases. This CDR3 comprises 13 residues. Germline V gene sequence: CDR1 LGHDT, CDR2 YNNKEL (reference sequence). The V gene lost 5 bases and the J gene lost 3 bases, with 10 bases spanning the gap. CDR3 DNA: TGTGCCAGCAGCTCCAGGGTTGAAGAGACCCAGTACTTC. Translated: CASSSRVEETQYF.

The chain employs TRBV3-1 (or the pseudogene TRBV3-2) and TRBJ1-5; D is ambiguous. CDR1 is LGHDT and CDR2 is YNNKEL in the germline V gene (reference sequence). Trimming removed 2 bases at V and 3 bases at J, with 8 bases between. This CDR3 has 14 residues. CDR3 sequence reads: CASSQPGNNQPQHF. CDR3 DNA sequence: TGTGCCAGCAGCCAACCCGGGAACAATCAGCCCCAGCATTTT.

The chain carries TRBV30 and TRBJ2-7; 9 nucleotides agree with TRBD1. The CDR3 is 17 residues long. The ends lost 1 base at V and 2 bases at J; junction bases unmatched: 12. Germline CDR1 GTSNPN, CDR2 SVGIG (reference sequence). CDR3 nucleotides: TGTGCCTGGAGTGCCGACGCCGGGACAGGGTACCCCTACGAGCAGTACTTC. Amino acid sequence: CAWSADAGTGYPYEQYF.

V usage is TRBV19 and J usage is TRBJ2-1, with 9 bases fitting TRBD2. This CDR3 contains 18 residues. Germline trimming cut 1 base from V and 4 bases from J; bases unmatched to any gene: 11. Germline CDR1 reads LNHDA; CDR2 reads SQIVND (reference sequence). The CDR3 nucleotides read TGTGCCAGTAGTATAGGGGGGCTAGCGGGACCGGTTTACAATGAGCAGTTCTTC. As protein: CASSIGGLAGPVYNEQFF.

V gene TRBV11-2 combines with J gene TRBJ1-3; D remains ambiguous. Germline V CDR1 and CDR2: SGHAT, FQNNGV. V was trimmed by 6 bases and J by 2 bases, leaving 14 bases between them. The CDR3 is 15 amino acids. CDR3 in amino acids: CASRTPGGAGNTIYF. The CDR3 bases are TGTGCCAGCAGGACCCCGGGAGGCGCTGGAAACACCATATATTTT.

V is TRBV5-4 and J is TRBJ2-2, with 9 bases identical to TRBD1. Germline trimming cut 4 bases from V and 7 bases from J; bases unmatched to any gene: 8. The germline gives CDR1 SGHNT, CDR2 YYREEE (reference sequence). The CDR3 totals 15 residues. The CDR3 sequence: CASSRDRDRGGELFF. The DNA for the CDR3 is TGTGCCAGCAGCCGGGACAGGGATCGTGGCGGGGAGCTGTTTTTT.